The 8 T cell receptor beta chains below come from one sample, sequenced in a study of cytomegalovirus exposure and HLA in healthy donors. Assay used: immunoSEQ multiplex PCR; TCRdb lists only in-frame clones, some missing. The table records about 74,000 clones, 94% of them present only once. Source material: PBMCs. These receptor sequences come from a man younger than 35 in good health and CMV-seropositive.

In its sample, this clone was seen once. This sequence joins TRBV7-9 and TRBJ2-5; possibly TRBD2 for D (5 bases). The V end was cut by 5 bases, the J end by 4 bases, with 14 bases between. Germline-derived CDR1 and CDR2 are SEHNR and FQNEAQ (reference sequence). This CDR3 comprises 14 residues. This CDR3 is CASSAVEAGETQYF. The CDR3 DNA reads TGTGCCAGCAGCGCGGTAGAGGCGGGAGAGACCCAGTACTTC.

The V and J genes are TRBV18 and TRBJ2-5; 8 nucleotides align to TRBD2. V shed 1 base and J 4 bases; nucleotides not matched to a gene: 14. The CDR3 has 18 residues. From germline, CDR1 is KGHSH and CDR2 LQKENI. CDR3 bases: TGTGCCAGCTCACCACGGGTTATCAGCGGGAGTGCTAGAGAGACCCAGTACTTC. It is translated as CASSPRVISGSARETQYF. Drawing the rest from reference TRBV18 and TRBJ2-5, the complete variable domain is NAGVMQNPRHLVRRRGQEARLRCSPMKGHSHVYWYRQLPEEGLKFMVYLQKENIIDESGMPKERFSAEFPKEGPSILRIQQVVRGDSAAYFCASSPRVISGSARETQYFGPGTRLLVL.

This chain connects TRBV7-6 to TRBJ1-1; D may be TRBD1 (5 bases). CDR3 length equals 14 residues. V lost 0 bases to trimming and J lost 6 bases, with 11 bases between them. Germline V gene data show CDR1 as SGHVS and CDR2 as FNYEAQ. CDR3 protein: CASSLATGVSEAFF. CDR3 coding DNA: TGTGCCAGCAGCTTAGCGACGGGGGTCTCTGAAGCTTTCTTT.

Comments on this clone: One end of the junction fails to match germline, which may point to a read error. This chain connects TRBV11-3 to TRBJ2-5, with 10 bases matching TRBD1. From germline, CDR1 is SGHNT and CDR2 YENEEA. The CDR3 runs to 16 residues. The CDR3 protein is CASSGRQGAILEAQYF. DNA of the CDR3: TGTGCCAGCAGCGGCCGACAGGGGGCGATCCTAGAGGCCCAGTACTTC.

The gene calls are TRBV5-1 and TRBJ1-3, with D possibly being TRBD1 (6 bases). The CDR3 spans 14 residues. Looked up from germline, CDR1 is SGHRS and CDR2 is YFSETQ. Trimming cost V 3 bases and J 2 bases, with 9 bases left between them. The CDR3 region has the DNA TGCGCCAGCAGCTCCGGGACACCTGGAAACACCATATATTTT. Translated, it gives CASSSGTPGNTIYF.

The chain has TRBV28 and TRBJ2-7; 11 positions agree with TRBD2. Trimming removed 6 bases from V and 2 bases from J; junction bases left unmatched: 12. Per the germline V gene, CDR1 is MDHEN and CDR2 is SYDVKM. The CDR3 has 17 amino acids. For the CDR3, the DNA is TGTGCCAGCAGCTCCGCCGGGACTAGCGGCCCAGCCTACGAGCAGTACTTC. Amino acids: CASSSAGTSGPAYEQYF.

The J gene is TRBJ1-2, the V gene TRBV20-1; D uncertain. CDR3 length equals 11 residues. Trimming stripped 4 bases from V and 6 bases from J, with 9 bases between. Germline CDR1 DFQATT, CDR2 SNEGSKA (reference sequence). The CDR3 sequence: CSATRENGYTF. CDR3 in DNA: TGCAGTGCTACAAGGGAGAATGGCTACACCTTC.

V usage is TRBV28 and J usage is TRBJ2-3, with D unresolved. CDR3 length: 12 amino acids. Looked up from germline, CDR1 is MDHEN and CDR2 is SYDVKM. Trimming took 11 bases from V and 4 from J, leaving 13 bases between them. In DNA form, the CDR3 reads TGTGCCCTACAAGGTAGCTCAGATACGCAGTATTTT. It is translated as CALQGSSDTQYF.